Below, 18 T cell receptor beta chains from the same sample are listed, as sequenced in a study of cytomegalovirus exposure and HLA in healthy donors. 13 Jbeta primers and 60 Vbeta primers were used for the PCR. The table came from immunoSEQ multiplex PCR; TCRdb's copy has only in-frame clones and leaves some out. Found here are some 130,000 clones, 75% to 90% of them singletons; the top ten hold 1%. Sequences were obtained from PBMCs. These receptors were obtained from a middle-aged man in good health and CMV-seronegative.

The genes are TRBV9 and TRBJ2-1; 9 bases are shared with TRBD1. The ends lost 3 bases at V and 7 bases at J; junction bases unmatched: 8. The germline CDR1 and CDR2 sequences are SGDLS and YYNGEE. This CDR3 is 15 amino acids long. The CDR3 coding sequence is TGTGCCAGCAGCGCGAGGGACAGGGCGGGGAATGAGCAGTTCTTC. This encodes CASSARDRAGNEQFF.

The chain combines TRBV5-1 with TRBJ2-5; 8 positions match TRBD2. V lost 4 bases, J lost 5 bases, and 13 bases stayed unmatched. Germline CDR1 is SGHRS and CDR2 is YFSETQ. There are 16 residues in the CDR3. CDR3 amino acids: CASSPGSAGGGETQYF. CDR3 sequence (DNA): TGCGCCAGCAGCCCAGGCTCCGCGGGGGGAGGGGAGACCCAGTACTTC.

The chain has TRBV7-8 and TRBJ1-3, with no clear D. V gave up 1 base and J gave up 6 bases, with 10 bases separating them. Germline V gene sequence: CDR1 SGHVS, CDR2 FQNEAQ. The CDR3 is 14 amino acids. CDR3 bases: TGTGCCAGCAGCTTAGTAGCGGGCCTAAACACCATATATTTT. Translation: CASSLVAGLNTIYF.

This clone was seen only a few times. J is TRBJ2-7 and V is TRBV30; 9 nucleotides align to TRBD2. The CDR3 length is 13 residues. The germline gives CDR1 GTSNPN, CDR2 SVGIG (reference sequence). V gave up 5 bases and J gave up 5 bases; unmatched junction bases: 7. The CDR3 sequence is CAWAGTSYHEQYF. CDR3 in DNA: TGTGCCTGGGCGGGGACTAGCTACCACGAGCAGTACTTC.

The chain carries TRBV19 and TRBJ2-5, with D maybe TRBD1 (5 bases). Trimming left V 2 bases short and J 3 bases short, with 13 bases between. This CDR3 is 15 amino acids long. Germline V gene lookup returns CDR1 LNHDA and CDR2 SQIVND (reference sequence). The CDR3 sequence is CASSINGAGKETQYF. The CDR3 bases are TGTGCCAGTAGTATAAATGGGGCAGGGAAAGAGACCCAGTACTTC.

The V gene is TRBV6-1, the J gene TRBJ1-5; possible D gene TRBD1, 5 bases. With 7 bases removed from V and 2 bases from J, the gap between germline ends came to 9 bases. In germline, CDR1 is MNHNS, CDR2 SASEGT. The CDR3 spans 13 residues. As DNA, the CDR3 is TGTGCCAGCATGGGGGAGGGCAATCAGCCCCAGCATTTT. It codes for CASMGEGNQPQHF.

The gene calls are TRBV6-1 and TRBJ1-2; TRBD1 matches at 9 bases. This CDR3 has 16 residues. CDR1 MNHNS and CDR2 SASEGT come from the germline V gene. The V and J ends lost 3 bases and 4 bases, in that order; junction bases with no gene match: 9. The CDR3 nucleotides read TGTGCCAGCAGTGACAAGGGACAGGGATTTTCCTATGGCTACACCTTC. It translates to CASSDKGQGFSYGYTF.

This clone has just a few counts. V is TRBV6-1 and J is TRBJ2-7; 10 nucleotides line up with TRBD1. The CDR3 totals 16 residues. V was clipped by 4 bases and J by 2 bases; unmatched bases: 8. Germline CDR1 reads MNHNS; CDR2 reads SASEGT. The chain's CDR3 is CASSVRGQGPTYEQYF. The CDR3 DNA is TGTGCCAGCAGTGTAAGGGGACAGGGGCCGACCTACGAGCAGTACTTC.

The gene calls are TRBV5-1 and TRBJ1-1, with D perhaps TRBD1 (5 bases). Germline loops: CDR1 SGHRS, CDR2 YFSETQ. The CDR3 loop spans 14 amino acids. V lost 3 bases and J 5 bases, leaving 14 bases between the germline ends. CDR3 residues: CASSYQGGGTEAFF. Here the CDR3 DNA reads TGCGCCAGCAGCTACCAGGGTGGAGGGACTGAAGCTTTCTTT.

The genes are TRBV11-2 and TRBJ2-1; D is perhaps TRBD2 (5 bases). Germline V gene sequence: CDR1 SGHAT, CDR2 FQNNGV. The V and J ends lost 0 bases and 7 bases respectively, with 13 bases between them. This CDR3 has 15 residues. Here the CDR3 reads CASSLDLGSGNEQFF. In DNA, the CDR3 is TGTGCCAGCAGCTTAGATTTGGGGAGTGGGAATGAGCAGTTCTTC.

J is TRBJ1-2 and V is TRBV28, with no clear D. Germline assignment: CDR1 MDHEN and CDR2 SYDVKM. With 3 bases removed from V and 8 bases from J, the gap between germline ends came to 10 bases. The CDR3 runs 12 residues. The CDR3 spells CASSFGRSGYTF. The CDR3 DNA reads TGTGCCAGCAGTTTCGGTAGGAGCGGCTACACCTTC.

The DNA for the CDR3 is TGTGCCAGCAGTACACAGGGGTCTCGGGGCTACACCTTC. It specifies CASSTQGSRGYTF. This chain joins TRBV2 and TRBJ1-2; 7 nucleotides align to TRBD1. The CDR3 has 13 amino acids. Germline-derived CDR1 and CDR2 are SNHLY and FYNNEI. V shed 5 bases, J shed 8 bases, and the junction held 8 bases outside the gene matches.

This chain uses TRBV6-5 with TRBJ1-5, with 11 bases fitting TRBD1. CDR1 MNHEY and CDR2 SVGAGI come from the germline V gene. The CDR3 covers 15 residues. The V and J ends lost 7 bases and 1 base, in that order; junction bases with no gene match: 3. CDR3 sequence: CASKRDRGSNQPQHF. The DNA of the CDR3 is TGTGCCAGCAAACGGGACAGGGGGAGCAATCAGCCCCAGCATTTT.

The chain employs TRBV11-2 and TRBJ2-3; D possibly corresponds to TRBD1 (5 bases). The V gene lost 1 base and the J gene lost 1 base, with 12 bases spanning the gap. Germline CDR1 is SGHAT and CDR2 is FQNNGV. This CDR3 is 16 amino acids long. The CDR3: CASSLGAGQRTDTQYF. CDR3 bases: TGTGCCAGCAGCTTAGGGGCAGGACAACGCACAGATACGCAGTATTTT.

V usage is TRBV5-1 and J usage is TRBJ1-3, with D perhaps TRBD1 (6 bases). V lost 2 bases and J 1 base, leaving 10 bases between the germline ends. The germline gives CDR1 SGHRS, CDR2 YFSETQ. There are 15 residues in the CDR3. Here the CDR3 reads CASSFFQGSGNTIYF. The DNA for the CDR3 is TGCGCCAGCAGCTTCTTTCAGGGGTCTGGAAACACCATATATTTT.

The rearrangement uses TRBV28 and TRBJ1-5; maybe TRBD1 (5 bases). The germline V gene has CDR1 MDHEN and CDR2 SYDVKM. CDR3 length: 17 amino acids. Trimming left V 5 bases short and J 3 bases short, with 20 bases between. The CDR3 DNA is TGTGCCAGCAGTAATCTCGGGGGACTTCAATTCAATCAGCCCCAGCATTTT. Translation gives CASSNLGGLQFNQPQHF.

This chain connects TRBV6-6 to TRBJ2-5, with 9 nucleotides matching TRBD2. V lost 5 bases, J lost 1 base, and 8 bases stayed unmatched. The CDR3 covers 16 residues. Germline loops: CDR1 MNHNY, CDR2 SVGAGI (reference sequence). CDR3 sequence reads: CASSLGGGEFQETQYF. CDR3 sequence (DNA): TGTGCCAGCAGTCTCGGCGGGGGGGAGTTCCAAGAGACCCAGTACTTC.

CDR3 DNA: TGTGCCAGCAGCTATGAGAGCGGGAGGGCAGATACGCAGTATTTT. Its protein is CASSYESGRADTQYF. This rearrangement joins TRBV7-9 to TRBJ2-3, with 10 bases aligning to TRBD2. CDR3 length equals 15 residues. CDR1 is SEHNR, CDR2 FQNEAQ, per germline (reference sequence). After removal of 4 bases from V and 4 bases from J, the junction contained 5 bases not matched to a gene.